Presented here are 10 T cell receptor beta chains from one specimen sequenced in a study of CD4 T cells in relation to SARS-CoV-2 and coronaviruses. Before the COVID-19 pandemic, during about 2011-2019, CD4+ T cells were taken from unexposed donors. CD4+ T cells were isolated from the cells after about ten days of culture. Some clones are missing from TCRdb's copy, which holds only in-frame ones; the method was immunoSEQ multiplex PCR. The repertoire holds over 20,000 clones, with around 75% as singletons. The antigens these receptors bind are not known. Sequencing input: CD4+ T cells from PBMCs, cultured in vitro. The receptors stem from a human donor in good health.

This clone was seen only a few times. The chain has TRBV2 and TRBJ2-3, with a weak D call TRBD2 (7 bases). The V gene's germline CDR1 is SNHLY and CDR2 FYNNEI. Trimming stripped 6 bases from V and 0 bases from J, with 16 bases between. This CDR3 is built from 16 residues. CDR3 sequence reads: CASRGGASGSTDTQYF. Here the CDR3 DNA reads TGTGCCAGCAGAGGGGGGGCTAGCGGAAGCACAGATACGCAGTATTTT.

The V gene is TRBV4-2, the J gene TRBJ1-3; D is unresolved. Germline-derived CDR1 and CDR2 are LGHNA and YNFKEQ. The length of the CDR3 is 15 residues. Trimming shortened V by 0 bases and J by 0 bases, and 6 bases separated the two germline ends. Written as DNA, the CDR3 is TGTGCCAGCAGCCAAGAATCATCCTCTGGAAACACCATATATTTT. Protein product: CASSQESSSGNTIYF.

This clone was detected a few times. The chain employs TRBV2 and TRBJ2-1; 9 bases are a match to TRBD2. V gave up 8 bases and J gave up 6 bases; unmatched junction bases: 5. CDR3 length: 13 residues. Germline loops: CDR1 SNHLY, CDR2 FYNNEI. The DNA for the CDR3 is TGTGCCAGCGTGCGGGGGGGCCGCAATGAGCAGTTCTTC. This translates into CASVRGGRNEQFF.

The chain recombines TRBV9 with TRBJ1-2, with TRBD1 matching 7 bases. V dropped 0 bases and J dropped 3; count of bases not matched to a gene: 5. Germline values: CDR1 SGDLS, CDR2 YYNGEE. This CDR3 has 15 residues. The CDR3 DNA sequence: TGTGCCAGCAGCGTAGGTGTAGGGGGCGACTATGGCTACACCTTC. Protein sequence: CASSVGVGGDYGYTF.

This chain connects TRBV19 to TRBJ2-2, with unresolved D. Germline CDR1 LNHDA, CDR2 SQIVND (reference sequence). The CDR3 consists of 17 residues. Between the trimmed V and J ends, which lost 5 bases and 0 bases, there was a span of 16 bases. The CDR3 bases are TGTGCCAGTAGTCTTCGTATGACCACGACGAACACCGGGGAGCTGTTTTTT. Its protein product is CASSLRMTTTNTGELFF.

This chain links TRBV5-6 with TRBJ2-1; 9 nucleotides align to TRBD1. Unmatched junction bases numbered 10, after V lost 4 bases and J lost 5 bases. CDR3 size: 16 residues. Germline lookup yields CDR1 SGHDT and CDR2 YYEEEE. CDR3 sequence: CASSLYYRGRDNEQFF. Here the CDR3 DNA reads TGTGCCAGCAGCCTCTACTACAGGGGGCGCGACAATGAGCAGTTCTTC.

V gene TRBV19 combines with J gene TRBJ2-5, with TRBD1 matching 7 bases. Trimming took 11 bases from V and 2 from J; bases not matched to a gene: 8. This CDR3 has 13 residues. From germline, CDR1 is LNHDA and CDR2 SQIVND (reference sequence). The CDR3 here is CAGSGTAQETQYF. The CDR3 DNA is TGTGCCGGGTCCGGGACAGCACAAGAGACCCAGTACTTC.

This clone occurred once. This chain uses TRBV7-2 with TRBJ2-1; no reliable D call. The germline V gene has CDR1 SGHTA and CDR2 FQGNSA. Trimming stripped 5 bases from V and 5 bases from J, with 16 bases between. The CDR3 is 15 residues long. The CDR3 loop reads CASSPRLDVHNEQFF. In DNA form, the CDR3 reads TGTGCCAGCAGCCCCCGACTCGACGTGCACAATGAGCAGTTCTTC.

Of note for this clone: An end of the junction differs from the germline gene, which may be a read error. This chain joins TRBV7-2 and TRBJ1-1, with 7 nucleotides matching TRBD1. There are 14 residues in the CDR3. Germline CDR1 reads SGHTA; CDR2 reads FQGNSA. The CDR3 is CASSLALRQGETFF. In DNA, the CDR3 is TGTGCCAGCAGCTTAGCCCTCAGACAGGGTGAAACTTTCTTT. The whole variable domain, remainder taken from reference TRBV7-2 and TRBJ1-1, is GAGVSQSPSNKVTEKGKDVELRCDPISGHTALYWYRQSLGQGLEFLIYFQGNSAPDKSGLPSDRFSAERTGGSVSTLTIQRTQQEDSAVYLCASSLALRQGETFFGQGTRLTVV.

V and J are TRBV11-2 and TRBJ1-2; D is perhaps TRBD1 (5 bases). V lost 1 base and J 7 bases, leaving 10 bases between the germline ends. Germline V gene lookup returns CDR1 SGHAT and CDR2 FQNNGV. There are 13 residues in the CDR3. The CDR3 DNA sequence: TGTGCCAGCAGCTTAGGTAGGGGAGGTGGCTACACCTTC. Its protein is CASSLGRGGGYTF.